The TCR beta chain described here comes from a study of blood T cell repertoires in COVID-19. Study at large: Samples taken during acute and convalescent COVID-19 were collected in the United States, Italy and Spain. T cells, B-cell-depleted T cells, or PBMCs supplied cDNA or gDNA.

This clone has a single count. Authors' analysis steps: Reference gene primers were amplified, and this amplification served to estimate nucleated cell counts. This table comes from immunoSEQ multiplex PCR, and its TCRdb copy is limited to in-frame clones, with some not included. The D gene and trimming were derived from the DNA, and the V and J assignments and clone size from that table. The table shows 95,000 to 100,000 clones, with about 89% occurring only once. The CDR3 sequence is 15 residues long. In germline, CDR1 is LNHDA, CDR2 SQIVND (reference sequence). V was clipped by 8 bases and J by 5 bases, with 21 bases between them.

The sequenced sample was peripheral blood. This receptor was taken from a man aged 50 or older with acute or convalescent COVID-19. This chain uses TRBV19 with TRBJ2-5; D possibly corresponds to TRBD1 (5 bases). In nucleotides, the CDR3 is TGTGCCAGTCACTCAGGGTACGGCAGTGGGGAGACCCAGTACTTC. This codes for CASHSGYGSGETQYF.